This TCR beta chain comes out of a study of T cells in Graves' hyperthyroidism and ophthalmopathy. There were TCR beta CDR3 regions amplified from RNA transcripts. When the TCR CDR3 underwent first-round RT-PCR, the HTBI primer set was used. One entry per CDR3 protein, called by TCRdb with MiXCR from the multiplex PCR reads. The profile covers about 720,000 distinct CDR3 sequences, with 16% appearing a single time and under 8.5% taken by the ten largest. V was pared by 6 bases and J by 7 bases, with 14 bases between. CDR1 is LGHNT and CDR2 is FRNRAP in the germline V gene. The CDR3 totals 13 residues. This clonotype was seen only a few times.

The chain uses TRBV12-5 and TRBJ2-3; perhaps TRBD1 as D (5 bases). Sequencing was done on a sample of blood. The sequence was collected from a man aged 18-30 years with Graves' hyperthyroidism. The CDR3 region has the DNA TGTGCTAGTGGAAAAGATCCAGGGTATACGCAGTATTTT. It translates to CASGKDPGYTQYF.